A single sample gave rise to the 23 T cell receptor beta chains below, sequenced in a study of blood T cell repertoires in COVID-19. Clones were sequenced by immunoSEQ multiplex PCR, and TCRdb holds only the in-frame ones, with some missing. The table includes about 280,000 clones, roughly 86% detected once. The material sequenced was peripheral blood. Source of these receptors: a man aged 35-49 years with active or convalescent COVID-19.

The chain links TRBV7-2 to TRBJ2-1, with 8 bases matching TRBD2. The CDR3 has 18 residues. V lost 5 bases to trimming and J lost 3 bases; unmatched junction nucleotides: 15. Germline values: CDR1 SGHTA, CDR2 FQGNSA. CDR3 nucleotide sequence: TGTGCCAGCAGCACTAGAGGGGGGGGACTAGGGCGCTACAATGAGCAGTTCTTC. Its translation is CASSTRGGGLGRYNEQFF.

The chain couples TRBV7-9 to TRBJ1-5; perhaps TRBD1 as D (6 bases). The CDR3 totals 15 residues. In germline, CDR1 is SEHNR, CDR2 FQNEAQ (reference sequence). Trimming stripped 6 bases from V and 1 base from J, with 13 bases between. The DNA for the CDR3 is TGTGCCAGCAGGACCGGGGGGCTAAGCAATCAGCCCCAGCATTTT. It is translated as CASRTGGLSNQPQHF. The full variable domain, with the rest looked up from reference TRBV7-9 and TRBJ1-5, is DTGVSQNPRHKITKRGQNVTFRCDPISEHNRLYWYRQTLGQGPEFLTYFQNEAQLEKSRLLSDRFSAERPKGSFSTLEIQRTEQGDSAMYLCASRTGGLSNQPQHFGDGTRLSIL.

The rearrangement joins TRBV5-1 to TRBJ2-3; 9 nucleotides align to TRBD1. The V gene's germline CDR1 is SGHRS and CDR2 YFSETQ. V gave up 1 base and J gave up 4 bases; unmatched junction bases: 7. This CDR3 spans 16 amino acids. DNA of the CDR3: TGCGCCAGCAGCTTGTATCGGGACAGGGAAGCAGATACGCAGTATTTT. Translating it yields CASSLYRDREADTQYF.

The genes are TRBV28 and TRBJ1-4; D unclear. Trimming pared 0 bases from V and 0 bases from J, leaving 5 bases between. This CDR3 region has 15 residues. Germline assignment: CDR1 MDHEN and CDR2 SYDVKM. This CDR3 is CASSLWRTTNEKLFF. Written as DNA, the CDR3 is TGTGCCAGCAGTTTATGGCGGACAACTAATGAAAAACTGTTTTTT.

The rearrangement joins TRBV11-3 to TRBJ2-2, with 7 positions matching TRBD2. From germline, CDR1 is SGHNT and CDR2 YENEEA. V shed 5 bases and J 7 bases; nucleotides not matched to a gene: 13. The CDR3 covers 16 residues. The CDR3 protein is CASSQDKRGLGGELFF. In DNA, the CDR3 is TGTGCCAGCAGCCAGGACAAGCGGGGCCTTGGCGGGGAGCTGTTTTTT.

This sequence joins TRBV30 and TRBJ2-1; D is unresolved. This CDR3 has 11 amino acids. Between the trimmed V and J ends, which lost 1 base and 8 bases, there was a span of 6 bases. Germline values: CDR1 GTSNPN, CDR2 SVGIG (reference sequence). This chain's CDR3 is CAWSGLHEQFF. The CDR3 bases are TGTGCCTGGAGTGGGCTCCATGAGCAGTTCTTC.

The chain carries TRBV6-6 and TRBJ1-1; D gene unclear. This CDR3 is built from 16 residues. Germline V gene sequence: CDR1 MNHNY, CDR2 SVGAGI (reference sequence). V was trimmed by 4 bases and J by 5 bases, leaving 20 bases between them. CDR3 protein: CASSSREGRILTEAFF. Written as DNA, the CDR3 is TGTGCCAGCAGTTCCCGGGAAGGGCGGATCTTGACTGAAGCTTTCTTT.

The V call is TRBV7-2, the J call TRBJ1-5; TRBD1 aligns across 7 bases. The CDR3 loop spans 16 amino acids. The J segment lost 4 bases and the V segment lost 1 base, leaving 7 bases of the junction unmatched. Per the germline V gene, CDR1 is SGHTA and CDR2 is FQGNSA. The CDR3 coding sequence is TGTGCCAGCAGCTTAGGGGTCCGGGACAGAAATCAGCCCCAGCATTTT. Protein: CASSLGVRDRNQPQHF.

The rearrangement uses TRBV20-1 and TRBJ2-1; D call uncertain. The CDR3 contains 11 residues. Deletions cut 8 bases from V and 4 bases from J, with 9 bases between. Germline assignment: CDR1 DFQATT and CDR2 SNEGSKA (reference sequence). Written as DNA, the CDR3 is TGCAGTACAGAGCATTACAATGAGCAGTTCTTC. Translation: CSTEHYNEQFF.

The chain employs TRBV10-3 and TRBJ2-1; 9 bases match TRBD1. The V segment lost 3 bases and the J segment 5 bases; nucleotides outside the gene matches: 5. The germline gives CDR1 ENHRY, CDR2 SYGVKD. The CDR3 consists of 15 residues. CDR3 coding DNA: TGTGCCATCAGTGACCGGGACAGGGCCCACAATGAGCAGTTCTTC. Translating gives CAISDRDRAHNEQFF.

The rearrangement uses TRBV7-3 and TRBJ1-1; D not certain. Germline V gene sequence: CDR1 SGHTA, CDR2 FQGTGA. The CDR3 is 13 amino acids. V lost 2 bases and J lost 1, with 5 bases in between. The CDR3 DNA is TGTGCCAGCAGCTTAGCGGCGAACACTGAAGCTTTCTTT. Translated: CASSLAANTEAFF.

The rearrangement links TRBV4-1 to TRBJ2-1, with a weak D call TRBD1 (6 bases). The germline V gene encodes CDR1 MGHRA and CDR2 YSYEKL. The V and J ends lost 0 bases and 6 bases respectively, with 12 bases between them. The CDR3 runs to 15 residues. CDR3 coding DNA: TGCGCCAGCAGCCAAGACTACGACAGGTTCAATGAGCAGTTCTTC. Encoded protein: CASSQDYDRFNEQFF.

This chain uses TRBV30 with TRBJ1-1, with D hard to call. Trimming removed 1 base from V and 3 bases from J, with 21 bases in between. The CDR3 length is 17 residues. Germline V CDR1 and CDR2: GTSNPN, SVGIG (reference sequence). This CDR3 is CAWSEGLDTFRYTEAFF. CDR3 DNA: TGTGCCTGGAGTGAAGGACTTGATACTTTTAGGTACACTGAAGCTTTCTTT.

This sequence joins TRBV13 and TRBJ2-2; 10 bases are a match to TRBD2. CDR1 PRHDT and CDR2 FYEKMQ come from the germline V gene (reference sequence). The CDR3 is made up of 17 amino acids. Trimming took 4 bases from V and 4 from J; bases not matched to a gene: 9. This chain's CDR3 is CASSSLLAGVGTGELFF. The CDR3 bases are TGTGCCAGCAGCTCCCTCCTAGCGGGAGTCGGCACCGGGGAGCTGTTTTTT.

The gene calls are TRBV2 and TRBJ2-3; 14 bases line up with TRBD2. Germline lookup yields CDR1 SNHLY and CDR2 FYNNEI. Trimming at V came to 7 bases and at J to 4 bases, leaving 4 bases not matched to a gene. The CDR3 spans 15 residues. The DNA of the CDR3 is TGTGCCAGCATTCCGGGACTAGCGGGAGCAGATACGCAGTATTTT. Its translation: CASIPGLAGADTQYF.

This chain connects TRBV19 to TRBJ2-1; weak D call: TRBD1 (6 bases). Trimming pared 5 bases from V and 0 bases from J, leaving 11 bases between. Germline CDR1 is LNHDA and CDR2 is SQIVND (reference sequence). This CDR3 has 15 amino acids. In DNA form, the CDR3 reads TGTGCCAGTAGTTTTGGGACAAGCTCCTACAATGAGCAGTTCTTC. Translating it yields CASSFGTSSYNEQFF.

The chain employs TRBV19 and TRBJ2-1; the match to TRBD1 covers 7 bases. With 4 bases clipped from V and 1 base from J, the junction kept 4 bases outside the gene matches. Germline loops: CDR1 LNHDA, CDR2 SQIVND (reference sequence). The CDR3 runs 15 residues. The CDR3 DNA reads TGTGCCAGTAGTACCTCAGGGGGTTCCTACAATGAGCAGTTCTTC. It yields the protein CASSTSGGSYNEQFF.

The V and J genes are TRBV24-1 and TRBJ2-5, with D possibly TRBD2 on 6 matching bases. V lost 6 bases to trimming and J lost 5 bases, with 12 bases between them. This CDR3 has 13 residues. CDR1 and CDR2 from the germline V gene are KGHDR and SFDVKD. For the CDR3, the DNA is TGTGCCACCAGTCGTTGGGACTGGGAGACCCAGTACTTC. It codes for CATSRWDWETQYF.

The rearrangement joins TRBV4-1 to TRBJ2-7, with 7 positions matching TRBD2. The junction had 6 bases not matched to a gene; V was cut back by 1 base and J by 3 bases. Germline CDR1 MGHRA, CDR2 YSYEKL. The CDR3 spans 15 residues. The CDR3 DNA is TGCGCCAGCAGCCAAGCTCGCGGGAGTTTCTACGAGCAGTACTTC. Protein sequence: CASSQARGSFYEQYF.

The chain uses TRBV15 and TRBJ2-1; D is unclear. V lost 0 bases, J lost 6 bases, and 9 bases lay in between. Per germline, CDR1 LNHNV and CDR2 YYDKDF (reference sequence). The CDR3 runs 14 residues. In DNA form, the CDR3 reads TGTGCCACCAGCAGAGAGCTTGGCCTCAATGAGCAGTTCTTC. As protein: CATSRELGLNEQFF.

The chain joins TRBV24-1 to TRBJ2-5; 7 bases agree with TRBD2. The CDR3 length is 15 residues. CDR1 and CDR2 from the germline V gene are KGHDR and SFDVKD. J lost 2 bases, V lost 5 bases, and 7 bases had no gene match. The CDR3 nucleotides read TGTGCCACCAGTGTCAGCGGGACTGCTCAAGAGACCCAGTACTTC. Translating it yields CATSVSGTAQETQYF.

The rearrangement joins TRBV9 to TRBJ2-3, with D possibly being TRBD2 (6 bases). The CDR3 has 11 amino acids. Trimming left V 7 bases short and J 7 bases short, with 10 bases between. The germline gives CDR1 SGDLS, CDR2 YYNGEE. The CDR3 sequence is CASGRDYTQYF. As DNA, the CDR3 is TGTGCCAGCGGGCGGGACTATACGCAGTATTTT.

The rearrangement joins TRBV12-3 or TRBV12-4 to TRBJ2-2; 7 positions match TRBD1. J was trimmed by 6 bases and V by 6 bases; bases with no gene match: 4. The CDR3 covers 13 residues. The CDR3 region is CASSRTGAGELFF. CDR3 sequence (DNA): TGTGCCAGCAGCCGCACAGGGGCCGGGGAGCTGTTTTTT.